These 21 T cell receptor beta chains came from one sample sequenced in a study of OX40 agonist ivuxolimab in advanced cancers. The assay was immunoSEQ multiplex PCR, and TCRdb's table has in-frame clones only and misses some. The data show about 62,000 clones, with roughly 88% seen just once and about 5.5% held by the top ten. The source was CD4+ or CD8+ T cells sorted from blood, collected in a trial of the OX40 agonist ivuxolimab. Receptors originate from an adult with an advanced solid tumor such as melanoma, head and neck, liver or kidney cancer.

CDR3 protein: CASSTRQGAMNTEAFF. Written as DNA, the CDR3 is TGTGCCAGCTCGACCAGGCAGGGGGCAATGAACACTGAAGCTTTCTTT. The chain couples TRBV18 to TRBJ1-1; 8 bases agree with TRBD1. V was pared by 6 bases and J by 0 bases, with 9 bases of the junction left unmatched. CDR1 and CDR2 (germline): KGHSH, LQKENI. The CDR3 covers 16 residues.

V is TRBV28 and J is TRBJ1-5; the match to TRBD1 covers 11 bases. Trimming took 1 base from V and 5 from J; bases not matched to a gene: 10. CDR3 size: 18 residues. CDR1 is MDHEN, CDR2 SYDVKM, per germline. CDR3 loop: CASSLSGTGGWGDQPQHF. CDR3 in DNA: TGTGCCAGCAGTTTATCGGGGACAGGGGGATGGGGAGATCAGCCCCAGCATTTT. The whole variable domain, filled in from reference TRBV28 and TRBJ1-5, reads DVKVTQSSRYLVKRTGEKVFLECVQDMDHENMFWYRQDPGLGLRLIYFSYDVKMKEKGDIPEGYSVSREKKERFSLILESASTNQTSMYLCASSLSGTGGWGDQPQHFGDGTRLSIL.

J is TRBJ2-6 and V is TRBV30; D call uncertain. This CDR3 comprises 12 residues. Germline assignment: CDR1 GTSNPN and CDR2 SVGIG (reference sequence). The CDR3 protein is CGRASGANVLTF. CDR3 DNA sequence: TGTGGTAGGGCCTCTGGGGCCAACGTCCTGACTTTC.

This CDR3 is CASSEYPPGEGYEQYF. In DNA form, the CDR3 reads TGTGCCAGCAGTGAATATCCCCCGGGGGAGGGTTACGAGCAGTACTTC. The chain links TRBV2 to TRBJ2-7, with TRBD2 matching 7 bases. J gave up 4 bases and V 2 bases, and 11 bases lay outside the gene matches. Germline CDR1 is SNHLY and CDR2 is FYNNEI. There are 16 residues in the CDR3.

This clone was counted a few times. The rearrangement uses TRBV20-1 and TRBJ1-1, with D unresolved. The CDR3 consists of 11 residues. With 3 bases removed from V and 8 bases from J, the gap between germline ends came to 10 bases. The V gene's germline CDR1 is DFQATT and CDR2 SNEGSKA (reference sequence). CDR3 in amino acids: CSARGTVEAFF. The DNA of the CDR3 is TGCAGTGCTAGGGGTACAGTCGAAGCTTTCTTT.

This clone occurred once. This chain links TRBV5-1 with TRBJ2-6, with D unresolved. Germline-derived CDR1 and CDR2 are SGHRS and YFSETQ. The CDR3 spans 16 residues. V was cut by 0 bases and J by 0 bases, with 7 bases left in between. The CDR3 sequence is CASSLDPLSGANVLTF. In DNA, the CDR3 is TGCGCCAGCAGCTTGGACCCGCTCTCTGGGGCCAACGTCCTGACTTTC. Supplemented by reference TRBV5-1 and TRBJ2-6, the full variable domain reads KAGVTQTPRYLIKTRGQQVTLSCSPISGHRSVSWYQQTPGQGLQFLFEYFSETQRNKGNFPGRFSGRQFSNSRSEMNVSTLELGDSALYLCASSLDPLSGANVLTFGAGSRLTVL.

This rearrangement joins TRBV2 to TRBJ1-1; D is unclear. CDR3 length: 18 amino acids. Trimming shortened V by 8 bases and J by 2 bases, and 27 bases separated the two germline ends. CDR1 SNHLY and CDR2 FYNNEI come from the germline V gene. The CDR3, as DNA: TGTGCCAGCCGTGGGCAGGTCTGGCCCCAACATCTAAACACTGAAGCTTTCTTT. Its protein product is CASRGQVWPQHLNTEAFF.

V gene TRBV6-5 combines with J gene TRBJ2-7, with 9 bases aligning to TRBD1. The ends lost 2 bases at V and 2 bases at J; junction bases unmatched: 1. The CDR3 sequence is 14 residues long. Germline CDR1 MNHEY, CDR2 SVGAGI. CDR3 protein: CASSYRDRAYEQYF. The CDR3 DNA is TGTGCCAGCAGTTACCGGGACAGGGCCTACGAGCAGTACTTC.

This clone was seen once. This chain links TRBV19 with TRBJ1-3; D gene uncertain. Trimming took 6 bases from V and 4 from J, leaving 13 bases between them. This CDR3 spans 14 amino acids. From germline, CDR1 is LNHDA and CDR2 SQIVND (reference sequence). The CDR3: CASRADGIGNTIYF. As DNA, the CDR3 is TGTGCCAGTAGGGCGGACGGCATAGGAAACACCATATATTTT.

The V gene is TRBV19, the J gene TRBJ2-7; TRBD1 matches 7 bases. CDR3 length: 13 residues. J lost 4 bases, V lost 10 bases, and 10 bases had no gene match. Germline assignment: CDR1 LNHDA and CDR2 SQIVND (reference sequence). DNA of the CDR3: TGTGCCACCGCGGAACAGGGGCTTTACGAGCAGTACTTC. Amino acids: CATAEQGLYEQYF.

The chain has TRBV28 and TRBJ1-5, with unresolved D. Germline loops: CDR1 MDHEN, CDR2 SYDVKM. The V gene lost 3 bases and the J gene lost 0 bases, with 9 bases spanning the gap. The CDR3 extends over 15 amino acids. CDR3 amino acids: CASSLGGYSNQPQHF. CDR3 coding DNA: TGTGCCAGCAGTTTGGGAGGATATAGCAATCAGCCCCAGCATTTT.

The chain employs TRBV6-5 and TRBJ2-7; maybe TRBD1 (5 bases). CDR3 length: 14 residues. CDR1 and CDR2 (germline): MNHEY, SVGAGI. Trimming stripped 6 bases from V and 1 base from J, with 13 bases between. The CDR3 bases are TGTGCCAGCAGGATCCGCAGGGAATCCTACGAGCAGTACTTC. Translated: CASRIRRESYEQYF.

The chain is built from TRBV28 and TRBJ1-6; D is undetermined. Germline values: CDR1 MDHEN, CDR2 SYDVKM. This CDR3 region has 16 residues. V shed 5 bases and J shed 5 bases, with 16 bases lying between them. The CDR3 region is CASSVGGDMHNSPLHF. The CDR3 DNA reads TGTGCCAGCAGTGTCGGTGGGGATATGCATAATTCACCCCTCCACTTT.

This clone was detected only once. V is TRBV27 and J is TRBJ1-5; TRBD1 aligns across 11 bases. Per the germline V gene, CDR1 is MNHEY and CDR2 is SMNVEV (reference sequence). J lost 8 bases, V lost 5 bases, and 8 bases had no gene match. The CDR3 has 15 residues. CDR3 DNA: TGTGCCAGCAGTCCCCGGGACAGGGGGTCCGAGCCCCAGCATTTT. It specifies CASSPRDRGSEPQHF.

The chain employs TRBV7-3 and TRBJ1-6; possible D gene TRBD1, 6 bases. Trimming stripped 5 bases from V and 9 bases from J, with 11 bases between. Germline loops: CDR1 SGHTA, CDR2 FQGTGA. The CDR3 loop spans 13 amino acids. In DNA form, the CDR3 reads TGTGCCAGCAGCCTCACCAGGGGTTCACCCCTCCACTTT. This sequence encodes CASSLTRGSPLHF.

The chain links TRBV10-3 to TRBJ2-7; tentatively, D is TRBD2 (5 bases). Germline V gene sequence: CDR1 ENHRY, CDR2 SYGVKD. V was pared by 4 bases and J by 1 base, with 20 bases between. The CDR3 runs 17 residues. The CDR3 here is CAISVLGAASGSYEQYF. The CDR3 bases are TGTGCCATCAGTGTTCTCGGTGCGGCGAGCGGTTCCTACGAGCAGTACTTC.

The chain recombines TRBV27 with TRBJ2-7; D possibly corresponds to TRBD1 (5 bases). Germline V gives CDR1 MNHEY, CDR2 SMNVEV (reference sequence). Trimming cost V 6 bases and J 3 bases, with 18 bases left between them. The CDR3 has 15 amino acids. In DNA, the CDR3 is TGTGCCAGCAGACCTCAGGGTGTCGGCTACTACGAGCAGTACTTC. As protein: CASRPQGVGYYEQYF.

The chain recombines TRBV7-9 with TRBJ2-7; D possibly corresponds to TRBD1 (6 bases). V gave up 10 bases and J gave up 3 bases, with 16 bases separating them. Germline-derived CDR1 and CDR2 are SEHNR and FQNEAQ (reference sequence). The length of the CDR3 is 13 residues. The CDR3 loop reads CATIQGSYYEQYF. Written as DNA, the CDR3 is TGTGCCACCATCCAGGGGAGCTACTACGAGCAGTACTTC.

In this sample, this clone turned up once. The missing conserved phenylalanine or tryptophan at the end of this CDR3 makes a read error likely. This rearrangement joins TRBV9 to TRBJ1-6; D not certain. This CDR3 has 13 residues. Germline values: CDR1 SGDLS, CDR2 YYNGEE. V shed 0 bases and J shed 3 bases, with 1 base lying between them. CDR3: CASSVDYNSPLHL. In DNA form, the CDR3 reads TGTGCCAGCAGCGTAGACTATAATTCACCCCTCCACCTT.

The chain joins TRBV30 to TRBJ2-1, with a tentative D call TRBD1 (5 bases). The CDR3 has 14 amino acids. V was clipped by 4 bases and J by 10 bases, with 20 bases between them. Germline V gives CDR1 GTSNPN, CDR2 SVGIG (reference sequence). The CDR3 region has the DNA TGTGCCTGGATACGAAGGGGTTCTGAAACCGAGCAGTTCTTC. It codes for CAWIRRGSETEQFF.

Written as DNA, the CDR3 is TGTGCCAGAGGTACAGGGGAAGGGGCCAACGTCCTGACTTTC. Its translation is CARGTGEGANVLTF. The rearrangement links TRBV7-2 to TRBJ2-6; 7 bases fit TRBD1. CDR1 SGHTA and CDR2 FQGNSA come from the germline V gene. The V segment lost 9 bases and the J segment 4 bases; nucleotides outside the gene matches: 6. The CDR3 is 14 residues long.